This passage covers 4 T cell receptor beta chains from one sample sequenced in a study of siplizumab effects on memory and regulatory T cells. Profiled with immunoSEQ multiplex PCR; TCRdb holds only in-frame clones, not every one. The sample carries some 120,000 clones, 93% recorded once. The sample was non-Treg CD4+ T cells sorted from blood. The receptors stem from a human donor in good health.

V is TRBV4-1 and J is TRBJ2-5; 12 bases map to TRBD2. The CDR3 loop spans 17 amino acids. Looked up from germline, CDR1 is MGHRA and CDR2 is YSYEKL. The V segment lost 1 base and the J segment 2 bases; nucleotides outside the gene matches: 5. CDR3: CASSQGGLAGGQETQYF. In DNA, the CDR3 is TGCGCCAGCAGCCAAGGCGGCCTAGCGGGGGGGCAAGAGACCCAGTACTTC.

The genes are TRBV5-1 and TRBJ1-4, with D maybe TRBD1 (5 bases). V shed 1 base and J shed 4 bases, with 8 bases lying between them. The germline gives CDR1 SGHRS, CDR2 YFSETQ. This CDR3 region has 14 residues. Here the CDR3 reads CASSLSRDNEKLFF. CDR3 nucleotide sequence: TGCGCCAGCAGCTTGAGCAGGGATAATGAAAAACTGTTTTTT.

In regard to this clone: Within the sample, other DNA sequences also encode this same CDR3. The chain recombines TRBV5-1 with TRBJ2-7; the D is unclear. The CDR3 length is 13 residues. Germline V gene data show CDR1 as SGHRS and CDR2 as YFSETQ. V was shortened by 0 bases and J by 2 bases, with 6 bases between the two germline ends. CDR3 loop: CASSLGGPYEQYF. The CDR3 DNA is TGCGCCAGCAGCTTGGGTGGGCCCTACGAGCAGTACTTC.

CDR3 loop: CASGGGSSYEQYF. As DNA, the CDR3 is TGTGCCAGCGGTGGTGGCAGCTCCTACGAGCAGTACTTC. The rearrangement links TRBV9 to TRBJ2-7; D gene uncertain. The germline V gene has CDR1 SGDLS and CDR2 YYNGEE. The CDR3 has 13 amino acids. The V end lost 7 bases, the J end lost 0 bases, and 11 bases lay between the germline ends.